The TCR beta chain described here comes from a study of T-cell reconstitution after alpha-beta-depleted transplantation in children. This clonotype showed up just a few times. Its target is not known. J was trimmed by 8 bases and V by 4 bases; bases with no gene match: 5. This CDR3 has 15 residues. CDR1 and CDR2 (germline): SGHRS, YFSETQ. Study results and caveats: Surviving recipient T cells and thymic progenitors underlay high day-60 TCRbeta diversity in some patients. Expanded graft clones, several hundred of them, were reportedly the source of alpha-beta T cells about two months after transplant.

Unique molecular identifiers were incorporated when the TCRbeta library was constructed. Each CDR3 protein is one row after TCRdb ran MiXCR on the PCR reads. Among fewer than 750,000 distinct CDR3 sequences listed, roughly 27% were seen once. V gene TRBV5-1 combines with J gene TRBJ1-6; 11 bases line up with TRBD1. The starting material was PBMCs, obtained before TCRalphabeta/CD19-depleted stem cell transplant. This TCR was recovered from a boy less than two years old with Wiskott-Aldrich syndrome, due to receive a stem cell transplant. In DNA form, the CDR3 reads TGCGCCAGCAGCACAGGGACAGGGGGAGATTCACCCCTCCACTTT. Its translation: CASSTGTGGDSPLHF.